Reported below is one T cell receptor (beta chain). The antigen is undetermined. V shed 8 bases and J shed 0 bases, with 19 bases lying between them. The CDR3 is made up of 17 amino acids. Germline CDR1 is SGHAT and CDR2 is FQNNGV. The source of the sample is a study of STAT5B mutations in CD4+ large granular lymphocyte leukemia. Study-level findings and limits: TRBV06-family usage was enriched in top patient clones (8/27) versus controls (2/35). CD4-sorted patient repertoires seemed more clonal than healthy CD4+ repertoires. Data were not HLA-matched across samples.

As processed by the authors: Lowest detectable productive clonotype frequency was 2.59 x 10-5. Sequencing was performed with immunoSEQ multiplex PCR; in TCRdb, only in-frame clones are kept and a portion is missing. The D gene and trimming were derived from the DNA, and the V and J assignments and clone size from that table. The sample lists just over 40,000 clones, roughly 83% occurring once. This sequence joins TRBV11-2 and TRBJ2-2, with TRBD1 as a possible D gene (6 bases). This receptor was obtained from a human donor in good health. Material for sequencing was CD4+ T cells from blood buffy coats. DNA of the CDR3: TGTGCCAGCCGAACCCTGCGGAACAGGGCGAACACCGGGGAGCTGTTTTTT. Translation gives CASRTLRNRANTGELFF.